This T cell receptor beta chain was captured by sequencing in a study of shared clonotypes between healthy human individuals. TCRdb's table, derived via immunoSEQ multiplex PCR, lists solely in-frame clones and lacks some. Here the sample spans fewer than 200,000 clones, about 93% being singletons. Trimming removed 5 bases from V and 3 bases from J, with 13 bases in between. Germline V gives CDR1 MDHEN, CDR2 SYDVKM. This CDR3 region has 15 residues. V is TRBV28 and J is TRBJ1-4, with D uncertain. Sequenced sample: naive CD4+ T cells sorted from blood. Stated subset: CD45RA+ positively selected. The sequence was obtained from a woman between 25 and 40 years old in good health. CDR3 sequence reads: CASSKGGLANEKLFF. CDR3 DNA: TGTGCCAGCAGTAAGGGTGGCCTAGCTAATGAAAAACTGTTTTTT.